The clone carrying this T cell receptor (beta chain) was counted only a few times. The antigen remains unidentified. The sample comes from a study of T cells in Graves' hyperthyroidism and ophthalmopathy. Study-wide background: Peripheral blood sampling occurred at initial diagnosis, before any treatment.

The V segment lost 7 bases and the J segment 7 bases; nucleotides outside the gene matches: 13. The CDR3 covers 14 residues. Whole-study findings and limits: Before onset, by a median of 6.5 months, the model predicted ophthalmopathy.

Each 10 ml fresh peripheral blood draw supplied the PBMCs. Amplified TCR beta CDR3 regions derived from RNA transcripts. A set of HTBI primers served as the primers for a first-round RT-PCR of the TCR CDR3. TCRdb analysed the multiplex PCR reads with MiXCR anew, one entry per CDR3 protein. This table holds hundreds of thousands of distinct CDR3 sequences, roughly 40% found once. The source is a man younger than 30 with Graves' hyperthyroidism. The sample consisted of blood. V is TRBV12-3 or TRBV12-4 and J is TRBJ2-7, with TRBD2 matching 7 bases. This CDR3 reads CASTTTRLGGEQYF. DNA of the CDR3: TGTGCCAGCACTACCACTCGTTTGGGGGGGGAGCAGTACTTC.